This TCR beta chain was captured by sequencing in a study of blood T cell repertoires in COVID-19. For the study at large: Acute and convalescent COVID-19 specimens originated in the United States, Italy and Spain. Sources were T cells, B-cell-depleted T cells, or PBMCs; the material itself was cDNA or gDNA.

V was pared by 8 bases and J by 2 bases, with 7 bases of the junction left unmatched. Germline loops: CDR1 MNHEY, CDR2 SMNVEV (reference sequence). The CDR3 consists of 16 residues. Only in-frame clones appear in the TCRdb table, and some are missing; sequencing was by immunoSEQ multiplex PCR. Among 72,000 or so clones listed, 80% to 95% were seen once. The sequenced sample was peripheral blood. The source is a woman over 75 with acute or convalescent COVID-19. The chain couples TRBV27 to TRBJ2-6; 9 positions match TRBD1. Here the CDR3 reads CASGRTGVTGANVLTF. The CDR3 DNA reads TGTGCCAGCGGTAGGACAGGGGTTACTGGGGCCAACGTCCTGACTTTC.